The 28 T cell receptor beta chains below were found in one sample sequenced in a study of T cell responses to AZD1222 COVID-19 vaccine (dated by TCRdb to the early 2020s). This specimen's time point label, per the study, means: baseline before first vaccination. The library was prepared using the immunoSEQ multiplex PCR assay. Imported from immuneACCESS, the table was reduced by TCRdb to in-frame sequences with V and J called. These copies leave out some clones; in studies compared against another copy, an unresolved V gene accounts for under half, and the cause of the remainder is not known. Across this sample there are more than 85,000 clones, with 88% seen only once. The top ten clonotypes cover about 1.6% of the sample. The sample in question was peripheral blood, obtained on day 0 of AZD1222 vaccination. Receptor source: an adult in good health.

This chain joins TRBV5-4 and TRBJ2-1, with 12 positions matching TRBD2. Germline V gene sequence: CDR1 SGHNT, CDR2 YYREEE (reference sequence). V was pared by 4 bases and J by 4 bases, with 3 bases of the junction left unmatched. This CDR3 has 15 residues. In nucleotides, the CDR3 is TGTGCCAGCAGCGAGCTAGCGGGAGGGTACAATGAGCAGTTCTTC. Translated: CASSELAGGYNEQFF.

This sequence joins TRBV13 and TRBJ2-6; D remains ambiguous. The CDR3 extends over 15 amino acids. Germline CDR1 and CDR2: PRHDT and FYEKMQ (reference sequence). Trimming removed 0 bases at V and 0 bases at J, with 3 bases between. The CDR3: CASSLGGSGANVLTF. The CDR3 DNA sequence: TGTGCCAGCAGCTTAGGAGGCTCTGGGGCCAACGTCCTGACTTTC.

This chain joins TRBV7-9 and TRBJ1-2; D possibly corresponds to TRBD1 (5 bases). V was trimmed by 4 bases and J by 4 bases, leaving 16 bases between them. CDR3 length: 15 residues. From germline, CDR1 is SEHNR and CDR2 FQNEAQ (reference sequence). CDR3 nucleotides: TGTGCCAGCAGCTCTCTAACACCGACAGTCTATGGCTACACCTTC. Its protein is CASSSLTPTVYGYTF. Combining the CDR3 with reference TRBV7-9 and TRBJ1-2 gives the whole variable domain DTGVSQNPRHKITKRGQNVTFRCDPISEHNRLYWYRQTLGQGPEFLTYFQNEAQLEKSRLLSDRFSAERPKGSFSTLEIQRTEQGDSAMYLCASSSLTPTVYGYTFGSGTRLTVV.

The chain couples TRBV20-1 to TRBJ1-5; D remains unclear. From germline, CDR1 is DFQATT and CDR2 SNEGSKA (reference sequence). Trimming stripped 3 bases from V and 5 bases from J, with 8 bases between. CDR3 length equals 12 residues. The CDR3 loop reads CSASVGDQPQHF. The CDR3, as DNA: TGCAGTGCTAGTGTCGGGGATCAGCCCCAGCATTTT.

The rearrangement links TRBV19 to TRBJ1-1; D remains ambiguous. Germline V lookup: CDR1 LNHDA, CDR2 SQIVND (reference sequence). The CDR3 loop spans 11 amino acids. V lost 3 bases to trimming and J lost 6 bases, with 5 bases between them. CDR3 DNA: TGTGCCAGTAGTATTGGAGCTGAAGCTTTCTTT. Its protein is CASSIGAEAFF. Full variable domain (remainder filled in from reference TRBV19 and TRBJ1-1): DGGITQSPKYLFRKEGQNVTLSCEQNLNHDAMYWYRQDPGQGLRLIYYSQIVNDFQKGDIAEGYSVSREKKESFPLTVTSAQKNPTAFYLCASSIGAEAFFGQGTRLTVV.

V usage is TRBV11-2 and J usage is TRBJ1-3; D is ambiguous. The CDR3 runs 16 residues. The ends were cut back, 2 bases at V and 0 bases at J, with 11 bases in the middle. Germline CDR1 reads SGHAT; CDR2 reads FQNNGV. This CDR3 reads CASSLTAGRSGNTIYF. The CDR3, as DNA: TGTGCCAGCAGCTTAACGGCAGGTCGCTCTGGAAACACCATATATTTT.

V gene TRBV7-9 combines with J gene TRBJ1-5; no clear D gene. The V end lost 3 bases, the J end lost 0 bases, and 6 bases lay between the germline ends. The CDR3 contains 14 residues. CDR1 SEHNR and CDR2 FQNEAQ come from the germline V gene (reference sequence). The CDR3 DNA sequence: TGTGCCAGCAGCTTCTGGGATAGCAATCAGCCCCAGCATTTT. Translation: CASSFWDSNQPQHF.

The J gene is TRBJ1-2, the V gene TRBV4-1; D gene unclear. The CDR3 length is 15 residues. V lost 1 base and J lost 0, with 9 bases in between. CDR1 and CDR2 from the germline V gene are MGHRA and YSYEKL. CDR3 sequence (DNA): TGCGCCAGCAGCCAAGTACCCAGAGCTAACTATGGCTACACCTTC. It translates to CASSQVPRANYGYTF.

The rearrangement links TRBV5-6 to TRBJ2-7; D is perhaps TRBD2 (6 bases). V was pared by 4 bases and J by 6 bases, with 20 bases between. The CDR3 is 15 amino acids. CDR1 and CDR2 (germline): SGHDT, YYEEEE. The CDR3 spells CASSPGGTGVSEQYF. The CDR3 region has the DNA TGTGCCAGCAGCCCCGGGGGAACGGGAGTATCCGAGCAGTACTTC.

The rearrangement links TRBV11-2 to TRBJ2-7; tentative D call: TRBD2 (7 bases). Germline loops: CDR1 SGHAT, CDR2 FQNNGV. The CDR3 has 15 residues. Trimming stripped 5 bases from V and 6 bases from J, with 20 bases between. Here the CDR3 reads CASSKNSGGLSEQYF. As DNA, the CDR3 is TGTGCCAGCAGCAAGAACTCGGGGGGCTTATCCGAGCAGTACTTC.

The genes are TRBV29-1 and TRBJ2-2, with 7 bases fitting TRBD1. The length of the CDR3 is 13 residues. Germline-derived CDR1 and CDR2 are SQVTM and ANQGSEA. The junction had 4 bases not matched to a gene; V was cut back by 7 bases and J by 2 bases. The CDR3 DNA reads TGCAGCGCCGACAGGGATAACACCGGGGAGCTGTTTTTT. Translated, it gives CSADRDNTGELFF.

The CDR3 DNA reads as TGTGCCAGCAGCGCCTCGCCCGGGTCCACCGGTGGCTACACCTTC. It specifies CASSASPGSTGGYTF. The chain is built from TRBV7-2 and TRBJ1-2; D ambiguous. In germline, CDR1 is SGHTA, CDR2 FQGNSA. The CDR3 is made up of 15 amino acids. V lost 5 bases, J lost 7 bases, and 20 bases lay in between. The full variable domain, its missing parts supplied by reference TRBV7-2 and TRBJ1-2, is GAGVSQSPSNKVTEKGKDVELRCDPISGHTALYWYRQSLGQGLEFLIYFQGNSAPDKSGLPSDRFSAERTGGSVSTLTIQRTQQEDSAVYLCASSASPGSTGGYTFGSGTRLTVV.

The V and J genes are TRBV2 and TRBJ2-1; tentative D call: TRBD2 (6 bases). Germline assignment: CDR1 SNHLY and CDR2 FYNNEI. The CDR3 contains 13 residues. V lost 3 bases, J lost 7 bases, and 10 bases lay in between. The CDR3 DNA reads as TGTGCCAGCAGTGAGGGACTGCCAAATGAGCAGTTCTTC. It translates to CASSEGLPNEQFF.

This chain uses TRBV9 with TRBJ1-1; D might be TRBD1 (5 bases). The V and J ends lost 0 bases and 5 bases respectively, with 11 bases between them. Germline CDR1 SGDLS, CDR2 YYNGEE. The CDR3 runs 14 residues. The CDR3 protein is CASSVEPGRTEAFF. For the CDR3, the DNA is TGTGCCAGCAGCGTAGAGCCAGGGAGGACTGAAGCTTTCTTT.

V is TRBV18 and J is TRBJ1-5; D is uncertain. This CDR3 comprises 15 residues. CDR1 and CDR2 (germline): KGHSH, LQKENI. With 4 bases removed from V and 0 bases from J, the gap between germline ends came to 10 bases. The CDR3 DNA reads TGTGCCAGCTCACGCGGTAGTGATAGCAATCAGCCCCAGCATTTT. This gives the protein CASSRGSDSNQPQHF. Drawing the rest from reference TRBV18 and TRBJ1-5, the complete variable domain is NAGVMQNPRHLVRRRGQEARLRCSPMKGHSHVYWYRQLPEEGLKFMVYLQKENIIDESGMPKERFSAEFPKEGPSILRIQQVVRGDSAAYFCASSRGSDSNQPQHFGDGTRLSIL.

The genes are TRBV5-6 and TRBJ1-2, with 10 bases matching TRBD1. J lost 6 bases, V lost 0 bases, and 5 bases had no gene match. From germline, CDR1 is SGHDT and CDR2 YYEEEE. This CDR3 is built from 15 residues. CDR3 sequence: CASSLAGTGAHGYTF. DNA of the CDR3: TGTGCCAGCAGCTTGGCTGGGACAGGGGCCCATGGCTACACCTTC.

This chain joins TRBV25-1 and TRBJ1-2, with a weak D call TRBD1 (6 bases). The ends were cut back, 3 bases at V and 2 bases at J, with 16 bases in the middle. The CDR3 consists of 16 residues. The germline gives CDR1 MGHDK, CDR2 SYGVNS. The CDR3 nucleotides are TGTGCCAGCAGTGATTTGGGGGAAGGGGGAAACTATGGCTACACCTTC. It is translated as CASSDLGEGGNYGYTF.

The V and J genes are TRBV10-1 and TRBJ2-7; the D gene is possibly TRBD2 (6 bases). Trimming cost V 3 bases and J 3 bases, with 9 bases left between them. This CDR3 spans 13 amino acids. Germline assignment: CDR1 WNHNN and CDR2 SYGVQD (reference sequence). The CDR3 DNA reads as TGCGCCAGCAGTGATTGGGGGGACTACGAGCAGTACTTC. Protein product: CASSDWGDYEQYF.

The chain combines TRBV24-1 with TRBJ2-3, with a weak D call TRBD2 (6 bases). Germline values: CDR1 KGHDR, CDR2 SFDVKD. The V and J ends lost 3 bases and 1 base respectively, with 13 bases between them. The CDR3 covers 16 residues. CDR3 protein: CATSDPSGGRTDTQYF. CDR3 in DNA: TGTGCCACCAGTGATCCCTCAGGAGGGCGCACAGATACGCAGTATTTT.

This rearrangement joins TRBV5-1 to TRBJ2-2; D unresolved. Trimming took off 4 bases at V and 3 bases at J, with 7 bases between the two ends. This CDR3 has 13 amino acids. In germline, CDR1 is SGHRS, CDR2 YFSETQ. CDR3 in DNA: TGCGCCAGCAGCCCCGTAGACACCGGGGAGCTGTTTTTT. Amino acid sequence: CASSPVDTGELFF.

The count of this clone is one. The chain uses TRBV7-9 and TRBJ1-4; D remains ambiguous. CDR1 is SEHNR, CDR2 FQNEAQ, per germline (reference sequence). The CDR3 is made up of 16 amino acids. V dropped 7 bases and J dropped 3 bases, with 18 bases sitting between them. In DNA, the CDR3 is TGTGCCAGCACCTCCAAAGGCGCCTGGGCTAATGAAAAACTGTTTTTT. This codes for CASTSKGAWANEKLFF.

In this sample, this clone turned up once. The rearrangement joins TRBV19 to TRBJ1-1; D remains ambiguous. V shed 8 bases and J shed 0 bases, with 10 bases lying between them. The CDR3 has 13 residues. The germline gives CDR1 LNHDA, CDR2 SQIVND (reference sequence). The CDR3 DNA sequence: TGTGCCAGTGAGATGCGGTTGAACACTGAAGCTTTCTTT. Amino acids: CASEMRLNTEAFF.

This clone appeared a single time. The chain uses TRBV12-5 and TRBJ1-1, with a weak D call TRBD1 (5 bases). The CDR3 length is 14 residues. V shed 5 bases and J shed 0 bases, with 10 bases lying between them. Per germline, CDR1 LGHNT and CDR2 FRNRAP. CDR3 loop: CASGEGFLNTEAFF. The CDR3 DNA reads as TGTGCTAGTGGTGAGGGGTTCCTGAACACTGAAGCTTTCTTT. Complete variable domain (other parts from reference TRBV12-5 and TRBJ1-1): DARVTQTPRHKVTEMGQEVTMRCQPILGHNTVFWYRQTMMQGLELLAYFRNRAPLDDSGMPKDRFSAEMPDATLATLKIQPSEPRDSAVYFCASGEGFLNTEAFFGQGTRLTVV.

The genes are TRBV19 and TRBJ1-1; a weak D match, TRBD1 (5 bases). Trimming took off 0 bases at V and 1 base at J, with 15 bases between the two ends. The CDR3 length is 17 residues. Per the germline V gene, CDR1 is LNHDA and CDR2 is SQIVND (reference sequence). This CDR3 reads CASSIDYALGGNTEAFF. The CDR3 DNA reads TGTGCCAGTAGTATAGATTACGCACTGGGGGGGAACACTGAAGCTTTCTTT.

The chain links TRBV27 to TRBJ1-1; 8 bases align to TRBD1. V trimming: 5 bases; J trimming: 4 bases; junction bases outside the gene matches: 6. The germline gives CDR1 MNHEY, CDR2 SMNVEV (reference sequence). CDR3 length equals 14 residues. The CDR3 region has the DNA TGTGCCAGCAGTCCAGGGGGCGTGGGCACTGAAGCTTTCTTT. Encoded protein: CASSPGGVGTEAFF.

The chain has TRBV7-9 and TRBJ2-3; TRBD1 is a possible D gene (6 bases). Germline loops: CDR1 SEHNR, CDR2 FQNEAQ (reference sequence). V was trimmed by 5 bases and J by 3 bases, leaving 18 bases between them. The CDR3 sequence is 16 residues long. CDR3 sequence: CASSTRRVGGTDTQYF. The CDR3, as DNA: TGTGCCAGCAGCACCCGGCGGGTAGGGGGAACAGATACGCAGTATTTT.

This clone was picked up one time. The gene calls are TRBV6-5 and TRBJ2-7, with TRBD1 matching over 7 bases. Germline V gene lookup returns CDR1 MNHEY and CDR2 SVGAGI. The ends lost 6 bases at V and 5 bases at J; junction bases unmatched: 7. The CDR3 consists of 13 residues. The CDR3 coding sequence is TGTGCCAGCAGACCACAAGACAGGGACGAGCAGTACTTC. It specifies CASRPQDRDEQYF.

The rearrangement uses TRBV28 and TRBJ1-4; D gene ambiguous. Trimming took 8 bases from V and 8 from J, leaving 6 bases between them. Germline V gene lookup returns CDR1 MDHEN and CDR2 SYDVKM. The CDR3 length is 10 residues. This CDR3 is CASGLEKLFF. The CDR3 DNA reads TGTGCCAGCGGACTAGAAAAACTGTTTTTT.